A selection of T cell receptor beta chains follows, all from one sample in a study of molecular identifiers for immune sequencing clone quantification. TCRdb used MiXCR to reprocess the PCR reads, holding one entry per CDR3 protein. The sample consists of under 600,000 distinct CDR3 sequences, about 25% of them appearing once. The sample was naive CD8+ T cells from blood, with Jurkat cell RNA spiked in. These receptors came from a human donor in good health. Some libraries in this study had Jurkat cell RNA spiked in. The CDR3 runs from the conserved cysteine through the conserved F or W. D genes are given only for firm matches. Clone size is not always given. Where it is, it says once, few, many or a class for expanded clones.

clone size: NA
J gene: TRBJ2-4
D gene: TRBD1
V gene: TRBV20-1
CDR3 protein: CSVRGEGQGSLDIQYF
CDR3 DNA: TGCAGTGTTAGAGGAGAAGGACAGGGGTCCTTGGACATTCAGTACTTC

clone size: NA
J gene: TRBJ2-3
D gene: NA
V gene: TRBV6-5
CDR3 protein: CASSYSKQTPTDTQYF
CDR3 DNA: TGTGCCAGCAGTTACTCGAAACAGACCCCCACAGATACGCAGTATTTT

clone size: few
J gene: TRBJ2-5
D gene: TRBD2
V gene: TRBV4-1
CDR3 protein: CASSQSSGGGETQYF
CDR3 DNA: TGCGCCAGCAGCCAGTCTAGCGGGGGGGGTGAGACCCAGTACTTC

clone size: NA
J gene: TRBJ1-5
D gene: NA
V gene: TRBV4-1
CDR3 protein: CASSQQTIRQQPQHF
CDR3 DNA: TGCGCCAGCAGCCAACAGACAATCAGGCAACAGCCCCAGCATTTT

clone size: many
J gene: TRBJ2-1
D gene: TRBD2
V gene: TRBV6-5
CDR3 protein: CASSTGLAGDEQFF
CDR3 DNA: TGTGCCAGCAGTACGGGACTAGCGGGGGATGAGCAGTTCTTC

clone size: NA
J gene: TRBJ2-1
D gene: NA
V gene: TRBV28
CDR3 protein: CASTESSYNEQFF
CDR3 DNA: TGTGCCAGCACCGAAAGCTCCTACAATGAGCAGTTCTTC

clone size: many
J gene: TRBJ1-1
D gene: NA
V gene: TRBV5-1
CDR3 protein: CASSLEGGRNTEAFF
CDR3 DNA: TGCGCCAGCAGCTTGGAGGGGGGGCGGAACACTGAAGCTTTCTTT

clone size: once
J gene: TRBJ2-1
D gene: TRBD2
V gene: TRBV19
CDR3 protein: CASATSGYNEQFF
CDR3 DNA: TGTGCCAGTGCAACTAGCGGGTACAATGAGCAGTTCTTC

clone size: NA
J gene: TRBJ1-3
D gene: NA
V gene: TRBV25-1
CDR3 protein: CASSVEIDRGNTIYF
CDR3 DNA: TGTGCCAGCAGTGTCGAAATAGATAGAGGAAACACCATATATTTT

clone size: few
J gene: TRBJ1-5
D gene: TRBD1
V gene: TRBV19
CDR3 protein: CASSIQGAYQPQHF
CDR3 DNA: TGTGCCAGTAGTATCCAGGGGGCCTATCAGCCCCAGCATTTT

clone size: few
J gene: TRBJ2-5
D gene: TRBD2
V gene: TRBV20-1
CDR3 protein: CSARDFRTSLETQYF
CDR3 DNA: TGCAGTGCTAGAGATTTTAGGACTAGTTTGGAGACCCAGTACTTC

clone size: NA
J gene: TRBJ2-7
D gene: TRBD1
V gene: TRBV6-5
CDR3 protein: CASSYSLGQLAYEQYF
CDR3 DNA: TGTGCCAGCAGTTACAGCCTGGGACAGTTAGCCTACGAGCAGTACTTC

clone size: NA
J gene: TRBJ2-5
D gene: NA
V gene: TRBV4-1
CDR3 protein: CASSQDTLAPYQETQYF
CDR3 DNA: TGCGCCAGCAGCCAAGATACCCTAGCGCCGTACCAAGAGACCCAGTACTTC

clone size: few
J gene: TRBJ1-2
D gene: NA
V gene: TRBV30
CDR3 protein: CAWTTNNYGYTF
CDR3 DNA: TGTGCCTGGACTACCAATAACTATGGCTACACCTTC

clone size: NA
J gene: TRBJ2-3
D gene: NA
V gene: TRBV3-1
CDR3 protein: CASSQFDGGITDTQYF
CDR3 DNA: TGTGCCAGCAGCCAATTCGACGGGGGTATCACAGATACGCAGTATTTT

clone size: many
J gene: TRBJ1-1
D gene: TRBD1
V gene: TRBV12-3/TRBV12-4
CDR3 protein: CASSSGTGDAFF
CDR3 DNA: TGTGCCAGCAGTTCAGGGACAGGGGACGCTTTCTTT

clone size: NA
J gene: TRBJ2-3
D gene: NA
V gene: TRBV11-3
CDR3 protein: CASSTRDGDTDTQYF
CDR3 DNA: TGTGCCAGCAGCACCAGGGACGGAGACACAGATACGCAGTATTTT

clone size: NA
J gene: TRBJ2-7
D gene: NA
V gene: TRBV11-2
CDR3 protein: CASSLVRTPTYEQYF
CDR3 DNA: TGTGCCAGCAGCTTAGTCCGGACACCAACCTACGAGCAGTACTTC

clone size: NA
J gene: TRBJ2-2
D gene: NA
V gene: TRBV12-3/TRBV12-4
CDR3 protein: CASKDLAGFTGELFF
CDR3 DNA: TGTGCCAGCAAAGACTTAGCAGGTTTCACCGGGGAGCTGTTTTTT

clone size: NA
J gene: TRBJ1-2
D gene: TRBD1
V gene: TRBV6-5
CDR3 protein: CASTTGTGDGYTF
CDR3 DNA: TGTGCCAGCACCACCGGGACAGGGGACGGCTACACCTTC

clone size: NA
J gene: TRBJ2-2
D gene: TRBD1
V gene: TRBV4-1
CDR3 protein: CASSQGDRGHTGELFF
CDR3 DNA: TGCGCCAGCAGCCAAGGTGACAGGGGGCACACCGGGGAGCTGTTTTTT

clone size: NA
J gene: TRBJ2-1
D gene: NA
V gene: TRBV25-1
CDR3 protein: CASSEYHTGDDEQLF
CDR3 DNA: TGTGCCAGCAGTGAATATCACACCGGGGACGATGAGCAGCTCTTC

clone size: NA
J gene: TRBJ2-3
D gene: TRBD2
V gene: TRBV6-2/TRBV6-3
CDR3 protein: CASSMTSGGPRDTQYF
CDR3 DNA: TGTGCCAGCAGCATGACTAGCGGGGGACCCCGGGATACGCAGTATTTT

clone size: once
J gene: TRBJ2-1
D gene: TRBD2
V gene: TRBV18
CDR3 protein: CGSSPSLAGGPGEQFF
CDR3 DNA: TGTGGCAGCTCACCGTCACTAGCGGGAGGGCCGGGGGAGCAGTTCTTC

clone size: NA
J gene: TRBJ2-5
D gene: NA
V gene: TRBV5-6
CDR3 protein: CASSPLVGGQATQYF
CDR3 DNA: TGTGCCAGCAGCCCTCTAGTTGGAGGGCAAGCGACCCAGTACTTC

clone size: NA
J gene: TRBJ2-5
D gene: NA
V gene: TRBV28
CDR3 protein: CASSGPGLTQETQYF
CDR3 DNA: TGTGCCAGCAGCGGGCCGGGTCTAACTCAAGAGACCCAGTACTTC

clone size: many
J gene: TRBJ1-1
D gene: NA
V gene: TRBV30
CDR3 protein: CAWRYTEAFF
CDR3 DNA: TGTGCCTGGAGATACACTGAAGCTTTCTTT

clone size: many
J gene: TRBJ1-1
D gene: NA
V gene: TRBV6-5
CDR3 protein: CASSYVGGEAFF
CDR3 DNA: TGTGCCAGCAGTTACGTAGGGGGGGAAGCTTTCTTT

clone size: NA
J gene: TRBJ2-3
D gene: TRBD2
V gene: TRBV7-9
CDR3 protein: CAGSTGTSGRESTQYF
CDR3 DNA: TGTGCCGGCAGCACAGGGACTAGCGGGAGGGAGAGTACGCAGTATTTT

clone size: NA
J gene: TRBJ2-1
D gene: NA
V gene: TRBV27
CDR3 protein: CASSPGTFGYNEQFF
CDR3 DNA: TGTGCCAGCAGCCCCGGGACTTTTGGTTACAATGAGCAGTTCTTC

clone size: NA
J gene: TRBJ2-7
D gene: NA
V gene: TRBV25-1
CDR3 protein: CASSENGHYEQCF
CDR3 DNA: TGTGCCAGCAGTGAAAACGGACACTACGAGCAGTGCTTC

clone size: many
J gene: TRBJ1-1
D gene: NA
V gene: TRBV7-9
CDR3 protein: CASSLEQGPNTEAFF
CDR3 DNA: TGTGCCAGCAGCTTAGAACAGGGACCGAACACTGAAGCTTTCTTT

clone size: NA
J gene: TRBJ2-3
D gene: TRBD1
V gene: TRBV11-2
CDR3 protein: CASSLATGVSTDMQYF
CDR3 DNA: TGTGCCAGCAGCTTAGCCACAGGGGTTAGCACAGATATGCAGTATTTT

clone size: few
J gene: TRBJ1-5
D gene: TRBD1
V gene: TRBV2
CDR3 protein: CASCRDRESNQPQHF
CDR3 DNA: TGTGCCAGCTGTAGGGACAGGGAGAGCAATCAGCCCCAGCATTTT

clone size: NA
J gene: TRBJ2-3
D gene: NA
V gene: TRBV4-3
CDR3 protein: CASSQDSRTATDTQYF
CDR3 DNA: TGCGCCAGCAGCCAAGATAGTAGGACAGCCACAGATACGCAGTATTTT

clone size: few
J gene: TRBJ2-7
D gene: NA
V gene: TRBV4-2
CDR3 protein: CASSQSGRSSYEQYF
CDR3 DNA: TGTGCCAGCAGCCAATCGGGACGCAGCTCCTACGAGCAGTACTTC

clone size: many
J gene: TRBJ1-1
D gene: TRBD1
V gene: TRBV20-1
CDR3 protein: CSARYRGVDTEAFF
CDR3 DNA: TGCAGTGCTAGGTACAGGGGGGTGGACACTGAAGCTTTCTTT

clone size: few
J gene: TRBJ2-5
D gene: TRBD2
V gene: TRBV20-1
CDR3 protein: CSAQTSLAGGSGPETQYF
CDR3 DNA: TGCAGTGCCCAGACGTCGCTAGCGGGAGGCTCGGGACCGGAGACCCAGTACTTC

clone size: NA
J gene: TRBJ2-7
D gene: NA
V gene: TRBV6-2/TRBV6-3
CDR3 protein: CASTEGGYAQYF
CDR3 DNA: TGTGCCAGCACCGAAGGGGGGTACGCGCAGTACTTC

clone size: NA
J gene: TRBJ1-5
D gene: NA
V gene: TRBV19
CDR3 protein: CASSSGGRSNQPQHF
CDR3 DNA: TGTGCCAGTAGTTCTGGTGGTAGGAGCAATCAGCCCCAGCATTTT

clone size: many
J gene: TRBJ1-2
D gene: NA
V gene: TRBV29-1
CDR3 protein: CSAIVPPTEPHGYTF
CDR3 DNA: TGCAGCGCCATTGTACCCCCCACAGAGCCCCATGGCTACACCTTC